A single sample is the source of the 28 T cell receptor beta chains below, sequenced in a study of OX40 agonist ivuxolimab in advanced cancers. Assay used: immunoSEQ multiplex PCR; TCRdb lists only in-frame clones, some missing. Of 85,000 to 90,000 clones listed, more than 85% are singletons. Sample: CD4+ or CD8+ T cells sorted from blood, taken in a trial of the OX40 agonist ivuxolimab. Receptors originate from an adult with an advanced solid tumor such as melanoma, head and neck, liver or kidney cancer.

The chain couples TRBV5-1 to TRBJ2-2, with D maybe TRBD1 (6 bases). The CDR3 covers 17 residues. The V gene's germline CDR1 is SGHRS and CDR2 YFSETQ. V lost 6 bases and J lost 6, with 24 bases in between. The CDR3 nucleotides read TGCGCCAGCACCATAGGGGGTGGATGGGAGCTGTCCGGGGAGCTGTTTTTT. This translates into CASTIGGGWELSGELFF.

CDR3 nucleotides: TGCGCCAGCAGCTGGGGACAGATGAACACTGAAGCTTTCTTT. Protein: CASSWGQMNTEAFF. This chain uses TRBV5-1 with TRBJ1-1; TRBD1 matches 7 bases. CDR3 length: 14 amino acids. CDR1 SGHRS and CDR2 YFSETQ come from the germline V gene. Losses at the gene ends were 3 bases for V and 0 bases for J; bases not matched to a gene: 2.

This clone appeared a single time. V gene TRBV28 combines with J gene TRBJ1-4; D might be TRBD1 (5 bases). This CDR3 spans 14 amino acids. CDR1 is MDHEN, CDR2 SYDVKM, per germline. Trimming removed 6 bases from V and 0 bases from J, with 8 bases in between. CDR3 in DNA: TGTGCCAGCAGCTGGGGGGCAACTAATGAAAAACTGTTTTTT. Its protein is CASSWGATNEKLFF.

The rearrangement links TRBV4-1 to TRBJ2-1, with 10 bases that match TRBD2. The germline V gene has CDR1 MGHRA and CDR2 YSYEKL. After removal of 3 bases from V and 10 bases from J, the junction contained 21 bases not matched to a gene. The CDR3 extends over 19 amino acids. CDR3 protein: CASSQGSRSGTSAVGEQFF. The CDR3 DNA reads as TGCGCCAGCAGCCAGGGATCCCGATCCGGGACTAGCGCAGTGGGGGAGCAGTTCTTC.

This clone was detected only a few times. The chain carries TRBV11-3 and TRBJ2-1, with TRBD2 identical over 14 bases. The ends lost 1 base at V and 7 bases at J; junction bases unmatched: 6. CDR1 is SGHNT, CDR2 YENEEA, per germline. The CDR3 runs 17 residues. In nucleotides, the CDR3 is TGTGCCAGCAGCTTAGCCTCCGGGACTAGCGGGAGTAATGAGCAGTTCTTC. Amino acid sequence: CASSLASGTSGSNEQFF.

The rearrangement joins TRBV25-1 to TRBJ2-2, with D possibly matching TRBD1 (6 bases). The CDR3 runs 14 residues. V was clipped by 7 bases and J by 0 bases, with 9 bases between them. CDR1 is MGHDK and CDR2 is SYGVNS in the germline V gene. The CDR3 DNA follows: TGTGCCAGCAAGGACAGCCCGAACACCGGGGAGCTGTTTTTT. Amino acid sequence: CASKDSPNTGELFF. The whole variable domain, filled in from reference TRBV25-1 and TRBJ2-2, reads EADIYQTPRYLVIGTGKKITLECSQTMGHDKMYWYQQDPGMELHLIHYSYGVNSTEKGDLSSESTVSRIRTEHFPLTLESARPSHTSQYLCASKDSPNTGELFFGEGSRLTVL.

The chain links TRBV6-5 to TRBJ1-1; 8 nucleotides align to TRBD1. With V trimmed by 4 bases and J by 0 bases, 4 bases remained unmatched. This CDR3 has 15 residues. The V gene's germline CDR1 is MNHEY and CDR2 SVGAGI. CDR3 region: CASSSTGALNTEAFF. In nucleotides, the CDR3 is TGTGCCAGCAGTTCGACAGGGGCGCTGAACACTGAAGCTTTCTTT.

The chain uses TRBV5-1 and TRBJ2-3, with D tentatively TRBD1 (7 bases). The CDR3 covers 15 residues. Germline assignment: CDR1 SGHRS and CDR2 YFSETQ. V was pared by 1 base and J by 4 bases, with 13 bases between. The chain's CDR3 is CASSLLAGGPDTQYF. CDR3 nucleotide sequence: TGCGCCAGCAGCTTGCTGGCAGGGGGGCCAGATACGCAGTATTTT.

The rearrangement joins TRBV5-1 to TRBJ2-3, with D uncertain. This CDR3 is 14 amino acids long. V was trimmed by 4 bases and J by 4 bases, leaving 13 bases between them. CDR1 and CDR2 (germline): SGHRS, YFSETQ. Written as DNA, the CDR3 is TGCGCCAGCAGCCCACTGCTTATTGCAGATACGCAGTATTTT. Its translation: CASSPLLIADTQYF. The full variable domain, completed using reference TRBV5-1 and TRBJ2-3, is KAGVTQTPRYLIKTRGQQVTLSCSPISGHRSVSWYQQTPGQGLQFLFEYFSETQRNKGNFPGRFSGRQFSNSRSEMNVSTLELGDSALYLCASSPLLIADTQYFGPGTRLTVL.

This clone was observed a single time. The gene calls are TRBV27 and TRBJ2-5; 8 bases match TRBD2. Germline lookup yields CDR1 MNHEY and CDR2 SMNVEV (reference sequence). This CDR3 has 16 residues. The J segment lost 4 bases and the V segment lost 3 bases, leaving 10 bases of the junction unmatched. CDR3 sequence: CASSLAGGVRSETQYF. CDR3 coding DNA: TGTGCCAGCAGTTTGGCGGGAGGTGTAAGATCAGAGACCCAGTACTTC.

V and J are TRBV11-2 and TRBJ2-2; D is uncertain. Germline values: CDR1 SGHAT, CDR2 FQNNGV. This CDR3 has 14 residues. V gave up 8 bases and J gave up 8 bases, with 18 bases separating them. CDR3 in amino acids: CASRRPYRGGELFF. The CDR3 nucleotides read TGTGCCAGCCGTCGACCGTATCGTGGTGGGGAGCTGTTTTTT.

V is TRBV30 and J is TRBJ1-1; D is unresolved. The germline V gene encodes CDR1 GTSNPN and CDR2 SVGIG (reference sequence). V lost 4 bases and J lost 0, with 12 bases in between. This CDR3 contains 14 residues. CDR3 loop: CAWIKGNMNTEAFF. In DNA, the CDR3 is TGTGCCTGGATTAAGGGAAACATGAACACTGAAGCTTTCTTT. Full variable domain (outside the CDR3, taken from reference TRBV30 and TRBJ1-1): SQTIHQWPATLVQPVGSPLSLECTVEGTSNPNLYWYRQAAGRGLQLLFYSVGIGQISSEVPQNLSASRPQDRQFILSSKKLLLSDSGFYLCAWIKGNMNTEAFFGQGTRLTVV.

In this sample, this clone turned up once. J is TRBJ2-1 and V is TRBV6-1; 12 bases match TRBD2. The CDR3 contains 15 residues. V was clipped by 3 bases and J by 8 bases; unmatched bases: 5. Germline V gene lookup returns CDR1 MNHNS and CDR2 SASEGT. The CDR3 reads CASSDSGLAGDEQFF. CDR3 bases: TGTGCCAGCAGTGACTCGGGACTAGCGGGCGATGAGCAGTTCTTC.

The rearrangement joins TRBV6-4 to TRBJ1-1; D is uncertain. The germline V gene encodes CDR1 MRHNA and CDR2 SNTAGT. The CDR3 spans 15 residues. V was trimmed by 6 bases and J by 3 bases, leaving 17 bases between them. The CDR3 sequence: CASRPLRPKDTEAFF. CDR3 nucleotide sequence: TGTGCCAGCAGACCTCTCCGTCCCAAGGACACTGAAGCTTTCTTT.

CDR3 in amino acids: CASSSGTGVRTAFF. The CDR3 DNA reads TGCGCCAGCAGCTCCGGGACAGGGGTGCGAACAGCTTTCTTT. This chain links TRBV10-2 with TRBJ1-1; 10 bases align to TRBD1. The germline gives CDR1 WSHSY, CDR2 SAAADI. Unmatched junction bases numbered 11, after V lost 6 bases and J lost 10 bases. The CDR3 runs to 14 residues.

As DNA, the CDR3 is TGTGCCAGCCAATCTAACTATGGCTACACCTTC. Its protein is CASQSNYGYTF. The chain combines TRBV7-2 with TRBJ1-2, with D unclear. The CDR3 contains 11 residues. V gave up 8 bases and J gave up 0 bases, with 4 bases separating them. CDR1 and CDR2 (germline): SGHTA, FQGNSA. Full variable domain (remainder filled in from reference TRBV7-2 and TRBJ1-2): GAGVSQSPSNKVTEKGKDVELRCDPISGHTALYWYRQSLGQGLEFLIYFQGNSAPDKSGLPSDRFSAERTGGSVSTLTIQRTQQEDSAVYLCASQSNYGYTFGSGTRLTVV.

The chain combines TRBV7-2 with TRBJ2-7, with D perhaps matching TRBD1 or TRBD2 (6 bases each). CDR1 is SGHTA, CDR2 FQGNSA, per germline. With 1 base removed from V and 3 bases from J, the gap between germline ends came to 10 bases. This CDR3 has 14 amino acids. The CDR3, as DNA: TGTGCCAGCAGCTTAGAAGGGGGGCACTACGAGCAGTACTTC. Translated: CASSLEGGHYEQYF.

This clone occurred once. The V gene is TRBV28, the J gene TRBJ2-3; no reliable D call. V lost 1 base and J lost 7, with 6 bases in between. The length of the CDR3 is 12 residues. The V gene's germline CDR1 is MDHEN and CDR2 SYDVKM. CDR3 in DNA: TGTGCCAGCAGTTTATCCCGCCATACGCAGTATTTT. It is translated as CASSLSRHTQYF.

V and J are TRBV5-1 and TRBJ1-1; D may be TRBD1 (6 bases). The CDR3 is 16 amino acids. V lost 5 bases to trimming and J lost 1 base, with 18 bases between them. CDR1 is SGHRS, CDR2 YFSETQ, per germline. The CDR3 spells CASRDGLGAGNTEAFF. The CDR3 nucleotides read TGCGCCAGCAGGGACGGATTGGGGGCAGGGAACACTGAAGCTTTCTTT.

This clone has only one observation. Other DNA variants within this sample encode the same CDR3. The chain combines TRBV19 with TRBJ2-4; D is unresolved. CDR1 LNHDA and CDR2 SQIVND come from the germline V gene (reference sequence). The CDR3 consists of 13 residues. V was clipped by 5 bases and J by 1 base, with 6 bases between them. The CDR3 loop is CASSSEAKNIQYF. As DNA, the CDR3 is TGTGCCAGTAGTTCGGAGGCCAAAAACATTCAGTACTTC.

The J gene is TRBJ2-7, the V gene TRBV11-2, with 10 bases identical to TRBD2. V was clipped by 3 bases and J by 4 bases; unmatched bases: 3. Germline assignment: CDR1 SGHAT and CDR2 FQNNGV. The CDR3 length is 14 residues. Here the CDR3 reads CASSFASGGYEQYF. For the CDR3, the DNA is TGTGCCAGCAGCTTCGCTAGCGGGGGTTACGAGCAGTACTTC.

The CDR3 region is CASSSPGQGILSSGANVLTF. The CDR3 nucleotides are TGTGCCAGCAGTTCACCGGGACAGGGGATTCTCTCCTCTGGGGCCAACGTCCTGACTTTC. The chain couples TRBV2 to TRBJ2-6; 10 positions agree with TRBD1. J lost 0 bases, V lost 5 bases, and 13 bases had no gene match. This CDR3 region has 20 residues. Germline V gene data show CDR1 as SNHLY and CDR2 as FYNNEI.

J is TRBJ1-3 and V is TRBV18, with D perhaps TRBD1 (6 bases). This CDR3 has 15 residues. The V end lost 0 bases, the J end lost 8 bases, and 14 bases lay between the germline ends. CDR1 and CDR2 from the germline V gene are KGHSH and LQKENI. CDR3 bases: TGTGCCAGCTCACCACCTAACCTGACAGGCGACACCATATATTTT. Amino acid sequence: CASSPPNLTGDTIYF.

This rearrangement joins TRBV28 to TRBJ1-1; tentative D call: TRBD1 (6 bases). The CDR3 spans 14 residues. Germline V gene data show CDR1 as MDHEN and CDR2 as SYDVKM. Trimming shortened V by 3 bases and J by 5 bases, and 13 bases separated the two germline ends. In DNA form, the CDR3 reads TGTGCCAGCAGTTTGCCCCCAGGGGTTACTGAAGCTTTCTTT. Translated, it gives CASSLPPGVTEAFF.

The chain carries TRBV19 and TRBJ1-1; 12 positions match TRBD1. Germline V lookup: CDR1 LNHDA, CDR2 SQIVND (reference sequence). V lost 3 bases to trimming and J lost 9 bases; unmatched junction nucleotides: 2. The CDR3 sequence is 13 residues long. CDR3 residues: CASSIGTGGQAFF. CDR3 in DNA: TGTGCCAGTAGTATCGGGACAGGGGGCCAAGCTTTCTTT.

V gene TRBV29-1 combines with J gene TRBJ2-1; D may be TRBD1 (5 bases). The V and J ends lost 4 bases and 7 bases respectively, with 20 bases between them. CDR3 length: 15 residues. Germline CDR1 SQVTM, CDR2 ANQGSEA. The CDR3 here is CSVVLDTWRGNEQFF. The DNA for the CDR3 is TGCAGCGTTGTCCTGGACACCTGGCGTGGAAATGAGCAGTTCTTC.

The chain employs TRBV4-2 and TRBJ1-6; possibly TRBD1 for D (5 bases). The CDR3 has 12 amino acids. The ends were cut back, 4 bases at V and 13 bases at J, with 11 bases in the middle. The germline gives CDR1 LGHNA, CDR2 YNFKEQ. CDR3 protein: CASSPQGAPLHF. CDR3 sequence (DNA): TGTGCCAGCAGCCCTCAGGGTGCTCCCCTCCACTTT.

This chain joins TRBV7-2 and TRBJ2-7; no clear D gene. This CDR3 spans 15 amino acids. Trimming removed 2 bases at V and 0 bases at J, with 11 bases between. From germline, CDR1 is SGHTA and CDR2 FQGNSA. In nucleotides, the CDR3 is TGTGCCAGCAGCTTACATGGCGTGACCTCCTACGAGCAGTACTTC. Translating gives CASSLHGVTSYEQYF. The full variable domain, its missing parts supplied by reference TRBV7-2 and TRBJ2-7, is GAGVSQSPSNKVTEKGKDVELRCDPISGHTALYWYRQSLGQGLEFLIYFQGNSAPDKSGLPSDRFSAERTGGSVSTLTIQRTQQEDSAVYLCASSLHGVTSYEQYFGPGTRLTVT.